These 27 T cell receptor beta chains originate from one sample sequenced in a study of neoadjuvant anti-PD-1 for oral cavity cancer. The time point is: after neoadjuvant nivolumab, at surgical resection. Measured with immunoSEQ multiplex PCR; TCRdb has only the in-frame clones, and not every one. Of some 9,000 clones in the sample, around 60% were seen once. The source material was PBMCs, sampled after nivolumab (anti-PD-1) treatment. These receptors all come from a person aged 35 to 85 with oral cavity squamous cell carcinoma.

The chain links TRBV7-8 to TRBJ1-5; the D gene is possibly TRBD1 (5 bases). V lost 3 bases and J 0 bases, leaving 15 bases between the germline ends. The CDR3 runs 17 residues. Germline loops: CDR1 SGHVS, CDR2 FQNEAQ. CDR3 sequence reads: CASSLATAPYSNQPQHF. CDR3 nucleotide sequence: TGTGCCAGCAGCTTGGCGACAGCGCCTTATAGCAATCAGCCCCAGCATTTT.

This chain connects TRBV28 to TRBJ1-2; D perhaps matches TRBD1 (6 bases). This CDR3 is built from 13 residues. Per germline, CDR1 MDHEN and CDR2 SYDVKM. Trimming removed 7 bases at V and 5 bases at J, with 14 bases between. CDR3 region: CASTPPQGYGYTF. CDR3 coding DNA: TGTGCCAGCACCCCACCTCAGGGGTATGGCTACACCTTC.

This clone was seen only once. V and J are TRBV19 and TRBJ2-2; D ambiguous. CDR3 length equals 13 residues. Looked up from germline, CDR1 is LNHDA and CDR2 is SQIVND (reference sequence). V dropped 7 bases and J dropped 6 bases, with 12 bases sitting between them. The CDR3 spells CASTRGASGELFF. The CDR3 DNA is TGTGCCAGTACCCGAGGTGCGTCCGGGGAGCTGTTTTTT.

The chain is built from TRBV12-5 and TRBJ1-5; no definite D call. V was clipped by 5 bases and J by 0 bases, with 11 bases between them. The CDR3 is 15 residues long. CDR1 is LGHNT, CDR2 FRNRAP, per germline. The DNA of the CDR3 is TGTGCTAGTGGTGCCCAGGTCCATAGCAATCAGCCCCAGCATTTT. The encoded protein is CASGAQVHSNQPQHF.

This clone was recorded a few times. This sequence joins TRBV5-4 and TRBJ1-2; 9 nucleotides line up with TRBD1. J gave up 4 bases and V 4 bases, and 8 bases lay outside the gene matches. The CDR3 totals 15 residues. Germline values: CDR1 SGHNT, CDR2 YYREEE (reference sequence). The CDR3 region is CASSEGQGSAYGYTF. The CDR3 nucleotides read TGTGCCAGCAGCGAGGGACAGGGTTCGGCCTATGGCTACACCTTC.

The chain links TRBV15 to TRBJ1-1; D may be TRBD1 (5 bases). Germline loops: CDR1 LNHNV, CDR2 YYDKDF (reference sequence). With 3 bases removed from V and 0 bases from J, the gap between germline ends came to 14 bases. CDR3 length equals 16 residues. This chain's CDR3 is CATSRDLRGMNTEAFF. The DNA for the CDR3 is TGTGCCACCAGCAGGGATTTACGGGGGATGAACACTGAAGCTTTCTTT.

This clone was observed a few times. The chain combines TRBV19 with TRBJ1-4; the D gene is possibly TRBD1 (5 bases). This CDR3 is 15 amino acids long. Germline V gene sequence: CDR1 LNHDA, CDR2 SQIVND (reference sequence). The ends were cut back, 5 bases at V and 6 bases at J, with 16 bases in the middle. The DNA of the CDR3 is TGTGCCAGTAGTCCTATGGCCGGAGGGGATGAAAAACTGTTTTTT. Its protein product is CASSPMAGGDEKLFF.

This chain joins TRBV5-1 and TRBJ2-7; the match to TRBD1 covers 7 bases. The CDR3 covers 13 residues. Germline V gives CDR1 SGHRS, CDR2 YFSETQ. The trim removed 8 bases at V and 3 bases at J, leaving 8 bases unmatched. The CDR3 loop reads CASRTGTDYEQYF. As DNA, the CDR3 is TGCGCCAGTCGAACCGGGACAGACTACGAGCAGTACTTC.

This clone was seen a handful of times. The chain couples TRBV5-6 to TRBJ1-3, with D hard to call. Germline CDR1 SGHDT, CDR2 YYEEEE. This CDR3 has 14 amino acids. The V end was cut by 0 bases, the J end by 0 bases, with 4 bases between. CDR3 sequence: CASSLAGSGNTIYF. The CDR3 DNA is TGTGCCAGCAGCTTGGCGGGCTCTGGAAACACCATATATTTT.

The V gene is TRBV6-5, the J gene TRBJ1-4; 7 bases line up with TRBD1. Germline trimming cut 4 bases from V and 3 bases from J; bases unmatched to any gene: 5. There are 15 residues in the CDR3. Germline loops: CDR1 MNHEY, CDR2 SVGAGI. CDR3 region: CASSSAGTANEKLFF. CDR3 nucleotide sequence: TGTGCCAGCAGTTCCGCCGGGACAGCTAATGAAAAACTGTTTTTT.

This clone appeared a few times. V usage is TRBV19 and J usage is TRBJ1-5; TRBD1 agrees at 9 bases. Germline assignment: CDR1 LNHDA and CDR2 SQIVND (reference sequence). The CDR3 sequence is 15 residues long. V shed 5 bases and J 4 bases; nucleotides not matched to a gene: 6. The CDR3 DNA is TGTGCCAGTAGTGGGGACAGGGCGGGAAATCAGCCCCAGCATTTT. It is translated as CASSGDRAGNQPQHF.

The V gene is TRBV18, the J gene TRBJ1-1, with D uncertain. V lost 3 bases to trimming and J lost 0 bases, with 8 bases between them. Germline V CDR1 and CDR2: KGHSH, LQKENI. The CDR3 runs to 14 residues. The CDR3 bases are TGTGCCAGCTCACCGGCTCTTTTGAACACTGAAGCTTTCTTT. As protein: CASSPALLNTEAFF.

V and J are TRBV7-2 and TRBJ1-2; D might be TRBD1 (6 bases). The CDR3 has 13 amino acids. The V end lost 5 bases, the J end lost 6 bases, and 13 bases lay between the germline ends. Germline values: CDR1 SGHTA, CDR2 FQGNSA. The CDR3 protein is CASSMTGIHGYTF. The CDR3 bases are TGTGCCAGCAGCATGACAGGAATCCATGGCTACACCTTC.

V gene TRBV20-1 combines with J gene TRBJ1-1; D gene unclear. Deletions cut 7 bases from V and 2 bases from J, with 8 bases between. The CDR3 contains 11 residues. Germline CDR1 DFQATT, CDR2 SNEGSKA (reference sequence). The CDR3: CSGRTNTEAFF. The CDR3 nucleotides read TGCAGTGGAAGAACTAACACTGAAGCTTTCTTT.

The chain recombines TRBV7-9 with TRBJ1-4, with D possibly TRBD1 on 5 matching bases. V lost 4 bases and J 3 bases, leaving 12 bases between the germline ends. CDR3 length equals 15 residues. Looked up from germline, CDR1 is SEHNR and CDR2 is FQNEAQ (reference sequence). Here the CDR3 DNA reads TGTGCCAGCAGCTCTCTGAGGGGATCTAATGAAAAACTGTTTTTT. Encoded protein: CASSSLRGSNEKLFF. Based on the CDR3 plus reference TRBV7-9 and TRBJ1-4, the full variable domain is DTGVSQNPRHKITKRGQNVTFRCDPISEHNRLYWYRQTLGQGPEFLTYFQNEAQLEKSRLLSDRFSAERPKGSFSTLEIQRTEQGDSAMYLCASSSLRGSNEKLFFGSGTQLSVL.

This clone was counted between two and nine times. V gene TRBV5-1 combines with J gene TRBJ1-2; D is uncertain. The CDR3 spans 14 residues. Germline V gene sequence: CDR1 SGHRS, CDR2 YFSETQ. Trimming cost V 0 bases and J 5 bases, with 11 bases left between them. The CDR3 DNA is TGCGCCAGCAGCTTGGAGGCAGGAAAGTATGGCTACACCTTC. Its protein is CASSLEAGKYGYTF.

V usage is TRBV13 and J usage is TRBJ1-2, with TRBD1 matching over 9 bases. This CDR3 has 15 amino acids. Germline CDR1 and CDR2: PRHDT and FYEKMQ (reference sequence). V was clipped by 5 bases and J by 8 bases; unmatched bases: 12. DNA for the CDR3: TGTGCCAGCAGCCAGAACAGGGGGCCTTCTCGCGGCTACACCTTC. It yields the protein CASSQNRGPSRGYTF.

The V gene is TRBV6-1, the J gene TRBJ1-5, with a tentative D call TRBD1 (6 bases). The CDR3 spans 13 residues. Germline values: CDR1 MNHNS, CDR2 SASEGT. Trimming stripped 7 bases from V and 7 bases from J, with 14 bases between. The CDR3 coding sequence is TGTGCCAGCATCCTATCAGGGGCCCAGCCCCAGCATTTT. Translated, it gives CASILSGAQPQHF.

This chain connects TRBV6-6 to TRBJ1-1, with D perhaps TRBD1 (6 bases). V lost 5 bases and J 5 bases, leaving 18 bases between the germline ends. Germline CDR1 is MNHNY and CDR2 is SVGAGI (reference sequence). The CDR3 is 15 residues long. In DNA form, the CDR3 reads TGTGCCAGCAGTGGCGGGGGCGTCAAAAGGACTGAAGCTTTCTTT. As protein: CASSGGGVKRTEAFF.

The V call is TRBV6-1, the J call TRBJ1-1; D gene unclear. There are 12 residues in the CDR3. Germline V lookup: CDR1 MNHNS, CDR2 SASEGT. Trimming removed 7 bases at V and 1 base at J, with 7 bases between. The CDR3 spells CASNEPNTEAFF. The CDR3 nucleotides are TGTGCCAGCAACGAACCGAACACTGAAGCTTTCTTT.

The chain employs TRBV27 and TRBJ1-6; 9 bases map to TRBD1. The CDR3 extends over 20 amino acids. Germline CDR1 MNHEY, CDR2 SMNVEV (reference sequence). V trimming: 2 bases; J trimming: 5 bases; junction bases outside the gene matches: 16. CDR3 bases: TGTGCCAGCAGTTTAACGAAGGACAGGGGTAGGGTAAAGAATAATTCACCCCTCCACTTT. Translating gives CASSLTKDRGRVKNNSPLHF.

The J gene is TRBJ2-4, the V gene TRBV5-6; D perhaps matches TRBD1 (5 bases). The germline V gene encodes CDR1 SGHDT and CDR2 YYEEEE. The CDR3 consists of 14 residues. Trimming cost V 0 bases and J 4 bases, with 8 bases left between them. CDR3 protein: CASSLGAGKNIQYF. The CDR3 coding sequence is TGTGCCAGCAGCTTGGGGGCAGGGAAAAACATTCAGTACTTC.

The CDR3 DNA reads TGTGCCAGCAGCTTGGGAGGGGGCTCAACCTACAATGAGCAGTTCTTC. Protein product: CASSLGGGSTYNEQFF. The chain links TRBV5-4 to TRBJ2-1; TRBD1 matches at 7 bases. This CDR3 has 16 residues. In germline, CDR1 is SGHNT, CDR2 YYREEE (reference sequence). V dropped 0 bases and J dropped 2; count of bases not matched to a gene: 5. The entire variable domain, with the rest obtained from reference TRBV5-4 and TRBJ2-1, is as follows: ETGVTQSPTHLIKTRGQQVTLRCSSQSGHNTVSWYQQALGQGPQFIFQYYREEENGRGNFPPRFSGLQFPNYSSELNVNALELDDSALYLCASSLGGGSTYNEQFFGPGTRLTVL.

This chain joins TRBV7-9 and TRBJ2-4, with 11 bases matching TRBD1. Germline CDR1 reads SEHNR; CDR2 reads FQNEAQ (reference sequence). V was pared by 1 base and J by 2 bases, with 1 base of the junction left unmatched. The CDR3 consists of 16 residues. The CDR3 bases are TGTGCCAGCAGCTTAGGGGACAGGGGGACCAAAAACATTCAGTACTTC. It specifies CASSLGDRGTKNIQYF.

The chain uses TRBV19 and TRBJ2-7; 8 bases fit TRBD2. With V trimmed by 7 bases and J by 3 bases, 14 bases remained unmatched. The length of the CDR3 is 16 residues. Germline loops: CDR1 LNHDA, CDR2 SQIVND (reference sequence). The CDR3 DNA reads as TGTGCCAGTACCCCTCAACCGGGACTAGGAAGCTACGAGCAGTACTTC. Protein: CASTPQPGLGSYEQYF.

This rearrangement joins TRBV7-2 to TRBJ1-1; 8 nucleotides align to TRBD1. CDR1 SGHTA and CDR2 FQGNSA come from the germline V gene. The CDR3 consists of 14 residues. With V trimmed by 6 bases and J by 4 bases, 7 bases remained unmatched. The DNA for the CDR3 is TGTGCCAGCAGGGGTCGACAGGGGACCACTGAAGCTTTCTTT. Protein product: CASRGRQGTTEAFF.

V usage is TRBV10-1 and J usage is TRBJ1-1; D unclear. Germline V gene lookup returns CDR1 WNHNN and CDR2 SYGVQD (reference sequence). CDR3 size: 14 residues. V dropped 6 bases and J dropped 2 bases, with 13 bases sitting between them. The CDR3 protein is CASSLGRRNTEAFF. The CDR3 bases are TGCGCCAGCAGCCTTGGACGGAGAAACACTGAAGCTTTCTTT.